The clone carrying this T cell receptor beta chain was detected once. The antigen is unknown. Amplification used 60 Vbeta primers and 13 Jbeta primers. The method was immunoSEQ multiplex PCR; TCRdb's version includes in-frame clones alone and lacks a portion of them. Found here are about 120,000 clones, 65% to 80% of them singletons; the top ten hold roughly 2.9%. This entry comes from a study of cytomegalovirus exposure and HLA in healthy donors. Regarding the study as a whole: Researchers left out some V segments, among them TRBV6-2 and TRBV6-3, as indistinguishable. Most TCR sequences were rare, but some public TCRs occurred in many donors. A later analysis revealed that TCR association rates differed between HLA loci, peaking at DRB1 and bottoming out at HLA-C.

The CDR3 spans 12 residues. V was pared by 0 bases and J by 11 bases, with 9 bases between. Germline-derived CDR1 and CDR2 are SGDLS and YYNGEE. Donors consisted of healthy bone marrow donors. The TCR comes from an older woman in good health and CMV-seropositive. The rearrangement links TRBV9 to TRBJ2-1, with D perhaps matching TRBD2 (5 bases). Sequenced sample: PBMCs. The CDR3 region is CASSVGERKQFF. CDR3 sequence (DNA): TGTGCCAGCAGCGTAGGGGAGCGGAAGCAGTTCTTC.